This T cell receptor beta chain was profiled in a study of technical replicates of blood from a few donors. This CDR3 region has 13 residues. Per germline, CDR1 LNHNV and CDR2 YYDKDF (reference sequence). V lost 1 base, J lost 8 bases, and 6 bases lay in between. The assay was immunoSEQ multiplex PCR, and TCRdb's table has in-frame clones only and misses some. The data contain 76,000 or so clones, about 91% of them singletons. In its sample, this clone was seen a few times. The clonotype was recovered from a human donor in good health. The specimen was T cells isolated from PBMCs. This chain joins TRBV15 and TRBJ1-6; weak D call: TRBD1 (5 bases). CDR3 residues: CATSRARDSPLHF. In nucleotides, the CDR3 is TGTGCCACCAGCAGAGCCAGGGATTCACCCCTCCACTTT.